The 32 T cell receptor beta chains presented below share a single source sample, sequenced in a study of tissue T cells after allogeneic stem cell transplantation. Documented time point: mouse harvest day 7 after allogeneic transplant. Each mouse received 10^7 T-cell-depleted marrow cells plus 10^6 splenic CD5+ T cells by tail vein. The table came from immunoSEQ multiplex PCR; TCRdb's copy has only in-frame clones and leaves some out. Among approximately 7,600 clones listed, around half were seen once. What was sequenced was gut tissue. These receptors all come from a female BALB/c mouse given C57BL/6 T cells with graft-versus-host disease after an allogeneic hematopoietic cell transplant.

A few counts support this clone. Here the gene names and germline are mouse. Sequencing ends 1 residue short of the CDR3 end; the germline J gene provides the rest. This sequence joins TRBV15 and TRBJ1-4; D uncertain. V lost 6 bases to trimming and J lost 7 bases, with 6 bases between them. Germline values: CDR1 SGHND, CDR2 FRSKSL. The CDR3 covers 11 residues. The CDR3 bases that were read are TGTGCCAGCAGGGACCGCGAAAGATTATTT. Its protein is CASRDRERLF. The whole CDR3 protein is CASRDRERLFF. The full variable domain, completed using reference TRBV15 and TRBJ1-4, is DAGVTQTPRHEVAEKGQTIILKCEPVSGHNDLFWYRQTKIQGLELLSYFRSKSLMEDGGAFKDRFKAEMLNSSFSTLKIQPTEPKDSAVYLCASRDRERLFFGHGTKLSVL.

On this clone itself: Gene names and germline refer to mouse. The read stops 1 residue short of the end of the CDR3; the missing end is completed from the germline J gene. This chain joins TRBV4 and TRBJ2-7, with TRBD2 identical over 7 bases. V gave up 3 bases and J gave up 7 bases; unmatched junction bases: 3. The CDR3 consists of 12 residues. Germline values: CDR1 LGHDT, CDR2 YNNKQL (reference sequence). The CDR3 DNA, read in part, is TGTGCCAGCAGCTACTGGGGGAGGGAACAGTAC. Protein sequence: CASSYWGREQY. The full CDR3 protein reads CASSYWGREQYF.

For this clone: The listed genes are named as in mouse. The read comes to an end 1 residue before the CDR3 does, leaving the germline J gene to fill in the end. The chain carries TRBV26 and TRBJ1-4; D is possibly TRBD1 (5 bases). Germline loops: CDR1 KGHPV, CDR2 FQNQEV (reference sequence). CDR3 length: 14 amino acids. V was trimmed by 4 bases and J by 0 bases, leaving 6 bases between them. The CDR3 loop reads CASSRTISNERLFF. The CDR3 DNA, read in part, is TGTGCCAGCAGTCGGACAATTTCCAACGAAAGATTATTT.

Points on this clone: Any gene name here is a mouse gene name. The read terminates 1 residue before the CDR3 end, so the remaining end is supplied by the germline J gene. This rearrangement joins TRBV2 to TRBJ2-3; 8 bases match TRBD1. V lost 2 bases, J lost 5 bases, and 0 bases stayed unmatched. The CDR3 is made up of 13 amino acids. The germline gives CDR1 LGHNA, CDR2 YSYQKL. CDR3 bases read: TGTGCCAGCAGCCAAACAGGGGGAGAAACGCTGTAT. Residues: CASSQTGGETLY. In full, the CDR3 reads CASSQTGGETLYF.

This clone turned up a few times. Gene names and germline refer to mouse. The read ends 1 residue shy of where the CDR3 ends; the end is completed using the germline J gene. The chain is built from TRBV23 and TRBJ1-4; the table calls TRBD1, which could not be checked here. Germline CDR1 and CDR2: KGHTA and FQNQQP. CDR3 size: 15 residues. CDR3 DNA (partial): TGCTCCAGCAGCCCCGGGACAGGGTCCAACGAAAGATTATTT. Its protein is CSSSPGTGSNERLF. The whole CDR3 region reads CSSSPGTGSNERLFF.

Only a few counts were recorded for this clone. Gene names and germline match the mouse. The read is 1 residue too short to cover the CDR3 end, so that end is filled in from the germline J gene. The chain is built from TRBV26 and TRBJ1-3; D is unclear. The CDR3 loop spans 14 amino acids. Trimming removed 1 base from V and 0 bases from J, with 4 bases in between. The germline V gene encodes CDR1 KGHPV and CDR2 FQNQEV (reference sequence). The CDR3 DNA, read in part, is TGTGCCAGCAGTCTGTATAATTCTGGAAATACGCTCTAT. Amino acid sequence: CASSLYNSGNTLY. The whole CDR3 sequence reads CASSLYNSGNTLYF.

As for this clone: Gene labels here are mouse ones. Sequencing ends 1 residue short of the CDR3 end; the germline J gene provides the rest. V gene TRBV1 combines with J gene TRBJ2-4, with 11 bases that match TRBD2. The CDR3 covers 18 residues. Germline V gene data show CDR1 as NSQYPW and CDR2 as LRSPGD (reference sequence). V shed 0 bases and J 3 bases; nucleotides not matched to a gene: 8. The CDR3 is CTCSADPWTGGRQNTLYF. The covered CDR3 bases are TGCACCTGCAGTGCAGATCCCTGGACTGGGGGGCGCCAAAACACCTTGTAC.

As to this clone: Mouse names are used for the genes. The CDR3 bases that were read are TGTGCCAGCAGTGAAGGGGGAAGATTATTT. It encodes CASSEGGRLF. From start to end, the CDR3 is CASSEGGRLFF. This chain links TRBV13-1 with TRBJ1-4; D may be TRBD1 (6 bases). The read falls 1 residue short of the CDR3 end, and the missing part is taken from the germline J gene. Trimming stripped 2 bases from V and 10 bases from J, with 6 bases between. The CDR3 runs 11 residues. In germline, CDR1 is NSHNY, CDR2 SYGAGN.

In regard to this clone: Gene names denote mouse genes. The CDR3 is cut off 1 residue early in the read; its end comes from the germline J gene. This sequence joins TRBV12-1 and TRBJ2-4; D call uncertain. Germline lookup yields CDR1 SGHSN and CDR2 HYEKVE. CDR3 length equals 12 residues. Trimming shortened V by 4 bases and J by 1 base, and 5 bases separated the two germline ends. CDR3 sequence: CASSGGQNTLYF. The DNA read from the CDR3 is TGTGCCAGCTCGGGAGGTCAAAACACCTTGTAC.

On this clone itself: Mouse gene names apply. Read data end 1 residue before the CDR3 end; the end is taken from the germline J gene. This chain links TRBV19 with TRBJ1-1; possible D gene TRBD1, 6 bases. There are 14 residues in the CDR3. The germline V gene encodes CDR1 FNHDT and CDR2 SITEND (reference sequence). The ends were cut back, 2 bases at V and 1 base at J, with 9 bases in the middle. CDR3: CASSMRGRNTEVFF. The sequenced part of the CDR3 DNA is TGTGCCAGCAGTATGAGGGGGAGAAACACAGAAGTCTTC.

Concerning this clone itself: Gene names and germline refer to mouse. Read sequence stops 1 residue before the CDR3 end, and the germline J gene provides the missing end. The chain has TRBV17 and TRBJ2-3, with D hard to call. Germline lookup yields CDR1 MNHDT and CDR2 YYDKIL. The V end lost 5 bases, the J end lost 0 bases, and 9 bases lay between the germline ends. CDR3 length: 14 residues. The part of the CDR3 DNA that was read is TGTGCTAGCAGTGAGGGCGGTAGTGCAGAAACGCTGTAT. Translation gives CASSEGGSAETLY. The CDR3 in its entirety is CASSEGGSAETLYF.

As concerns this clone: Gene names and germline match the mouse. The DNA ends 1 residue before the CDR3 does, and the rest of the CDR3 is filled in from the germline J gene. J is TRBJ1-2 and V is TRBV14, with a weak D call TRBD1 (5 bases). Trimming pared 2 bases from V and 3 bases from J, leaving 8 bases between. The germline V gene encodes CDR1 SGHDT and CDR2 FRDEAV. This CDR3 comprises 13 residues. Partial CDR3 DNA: TGTGCCAGCAGTTTGACCAGGGACTCCGACTACACC. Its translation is CASSLTRDSDYT. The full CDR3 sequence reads CASSLTRDSDYTF.

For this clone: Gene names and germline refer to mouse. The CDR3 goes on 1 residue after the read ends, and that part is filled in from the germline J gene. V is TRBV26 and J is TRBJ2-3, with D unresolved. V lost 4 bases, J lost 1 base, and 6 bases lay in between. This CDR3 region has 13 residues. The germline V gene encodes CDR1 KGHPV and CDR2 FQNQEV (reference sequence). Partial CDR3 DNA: TGTGCCAGCAGTCCCCAGGGTGCAGAAACGCTGTAT. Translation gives CASSPQGAETLY. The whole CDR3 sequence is CASSPQGAETLYF.

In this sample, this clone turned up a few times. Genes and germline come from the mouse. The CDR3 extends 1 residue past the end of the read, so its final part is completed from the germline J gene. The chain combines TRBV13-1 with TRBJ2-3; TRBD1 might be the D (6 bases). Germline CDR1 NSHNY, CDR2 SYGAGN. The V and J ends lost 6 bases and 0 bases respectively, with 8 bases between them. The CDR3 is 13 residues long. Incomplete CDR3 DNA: TGTGCCAGCACCAGGGGTAGTGCAGAAACGCTGTAT. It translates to CASTRGSAETLY. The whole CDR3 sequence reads CASTRGSAETLYF.

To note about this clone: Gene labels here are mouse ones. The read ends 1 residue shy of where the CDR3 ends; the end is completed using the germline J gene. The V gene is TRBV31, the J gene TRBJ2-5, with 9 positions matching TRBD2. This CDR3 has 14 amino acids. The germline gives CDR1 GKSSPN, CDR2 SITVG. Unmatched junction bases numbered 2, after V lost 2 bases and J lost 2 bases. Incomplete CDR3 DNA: TGTGCCTGGAGTATACTGGGGGGCCAAGACACCCAGTAC. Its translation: CAWSILGGQDTQY. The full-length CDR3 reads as CAWSILGGQDTQYF.

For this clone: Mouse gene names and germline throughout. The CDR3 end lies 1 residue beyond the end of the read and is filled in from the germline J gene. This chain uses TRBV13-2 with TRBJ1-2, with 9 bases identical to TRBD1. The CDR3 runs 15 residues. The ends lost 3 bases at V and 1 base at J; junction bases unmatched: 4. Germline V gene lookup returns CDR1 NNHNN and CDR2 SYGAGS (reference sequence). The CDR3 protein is CASGGPGQGNSDYTF. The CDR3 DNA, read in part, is TGTGCCAGCGGTGGCCCGGGACAGGGAAACTCCGACTACACC.

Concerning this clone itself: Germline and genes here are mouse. This CDR3 is CASSLGQAYEQYF. Incomplete CDR3 DNA: TGTGCAAGCAGCCTCGGACAGGCCTATGAACAGTAC. The chain links TRBV16 to TRBJ2-7, with TRBD1 identical over 7 bases. The DNA ends 1 residue before the CDR3 does, and the rest of the CDR3 is filled in from the germline J gene. Unmatched junction bases numbered 3, after V lost 5 bases and J lost 2 bases. There are 13 residues in the CDR3. Germline assignment: CDR1 SGHSA and CDR2 FRNQAP.

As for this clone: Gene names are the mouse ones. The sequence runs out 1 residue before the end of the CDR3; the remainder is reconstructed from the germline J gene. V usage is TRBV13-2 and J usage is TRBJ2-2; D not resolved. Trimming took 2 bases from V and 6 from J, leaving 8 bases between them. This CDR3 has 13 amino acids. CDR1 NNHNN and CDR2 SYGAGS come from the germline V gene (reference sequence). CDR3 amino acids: CASGDQSPGQLYF. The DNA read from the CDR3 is TGTGCCAGCGGTGACCAGTCTCCCGGGCAGCTCTAC.

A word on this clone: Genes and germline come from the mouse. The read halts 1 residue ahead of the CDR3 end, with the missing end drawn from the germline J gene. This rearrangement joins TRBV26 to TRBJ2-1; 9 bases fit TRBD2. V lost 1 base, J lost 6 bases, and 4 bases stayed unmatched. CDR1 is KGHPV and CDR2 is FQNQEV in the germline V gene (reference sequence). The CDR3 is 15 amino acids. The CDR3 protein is CASSLFGGAGAEQFF. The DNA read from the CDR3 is TGTGCCAGCAGTCTGTTTGGGGGGGCGGGTGCTGAGCAGTTC.

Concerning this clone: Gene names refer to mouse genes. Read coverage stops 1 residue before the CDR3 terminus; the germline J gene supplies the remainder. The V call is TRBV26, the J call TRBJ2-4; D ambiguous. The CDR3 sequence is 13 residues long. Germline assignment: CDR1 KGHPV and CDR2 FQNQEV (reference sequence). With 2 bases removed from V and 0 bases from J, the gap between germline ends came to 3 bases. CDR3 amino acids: CASSLTSQNTLYF. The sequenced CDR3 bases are TGTGCCAGCAGTCTGACTAGTCAAAACACCTTGTAC. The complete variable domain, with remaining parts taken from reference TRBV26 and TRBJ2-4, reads NSKVIQTPRYLVKGQGQKAKMRCIPEKGHPVVFWYQQNKNNEFKFLINFQNQEVLQQIDMTEKRFSAECPSNSPCSLEIQSSEAGDSALYLCASSLTSQNTLYFGAGTRLSVL.

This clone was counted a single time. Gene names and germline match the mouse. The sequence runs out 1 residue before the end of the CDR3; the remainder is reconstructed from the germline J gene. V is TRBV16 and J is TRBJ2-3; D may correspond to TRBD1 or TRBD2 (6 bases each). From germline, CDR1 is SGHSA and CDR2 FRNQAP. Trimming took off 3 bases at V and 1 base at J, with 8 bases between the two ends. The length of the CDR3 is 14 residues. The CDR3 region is CASSLGAGAETLYF. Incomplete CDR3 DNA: TGTGCAAGCAGCTTGGGGGCCGGTGCAGAAACGCTGTAT.

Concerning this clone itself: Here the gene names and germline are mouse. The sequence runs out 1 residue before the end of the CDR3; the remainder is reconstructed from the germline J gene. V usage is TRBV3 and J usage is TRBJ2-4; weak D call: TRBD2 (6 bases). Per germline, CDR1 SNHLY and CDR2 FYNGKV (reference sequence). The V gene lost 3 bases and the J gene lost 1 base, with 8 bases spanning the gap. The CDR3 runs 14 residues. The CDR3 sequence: CASSLRGGQNTLYF. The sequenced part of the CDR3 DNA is TGTGCCAGCAGCTTGCGGGGGGGTCAAAACACCTTGTAC.

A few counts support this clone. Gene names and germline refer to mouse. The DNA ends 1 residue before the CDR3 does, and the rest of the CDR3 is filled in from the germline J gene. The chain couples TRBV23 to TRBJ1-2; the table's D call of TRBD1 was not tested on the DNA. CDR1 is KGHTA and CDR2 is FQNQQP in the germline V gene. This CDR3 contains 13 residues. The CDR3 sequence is CSSSQSGGSDYTF. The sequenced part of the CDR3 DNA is TGCTCCAGCAGTCAATCAGGGGGCTCCGACTACACC.

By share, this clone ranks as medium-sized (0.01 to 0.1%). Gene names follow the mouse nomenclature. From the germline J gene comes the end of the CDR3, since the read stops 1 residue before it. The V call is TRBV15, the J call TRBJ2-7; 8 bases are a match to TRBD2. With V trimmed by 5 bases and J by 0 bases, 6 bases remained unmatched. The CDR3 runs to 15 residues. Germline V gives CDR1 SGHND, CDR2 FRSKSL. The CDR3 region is CASSRLGRSSYEQYF. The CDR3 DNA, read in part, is TGTGCCAGCAGTCGACTGGGGAGGAGCTCCTATGAACAGTAC.

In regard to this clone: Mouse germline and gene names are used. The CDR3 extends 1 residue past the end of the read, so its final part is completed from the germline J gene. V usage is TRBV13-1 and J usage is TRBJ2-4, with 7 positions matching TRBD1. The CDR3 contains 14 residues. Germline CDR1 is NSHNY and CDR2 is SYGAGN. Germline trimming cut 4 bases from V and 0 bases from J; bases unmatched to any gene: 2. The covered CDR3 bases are TGTGCCAGCAGTCCGGGACAGAGTCAAAACACCTTGTAC. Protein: CASSPGQSQNTLY. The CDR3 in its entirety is CASSPGQSQNTLYF.

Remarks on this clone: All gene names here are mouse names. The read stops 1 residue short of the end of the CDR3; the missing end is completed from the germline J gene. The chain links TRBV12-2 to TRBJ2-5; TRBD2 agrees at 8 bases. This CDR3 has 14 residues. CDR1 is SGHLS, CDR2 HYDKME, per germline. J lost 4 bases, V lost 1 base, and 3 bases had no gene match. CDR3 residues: CASSLILGEDTQYF. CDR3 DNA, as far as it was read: TGTGCCAGCTCTCTAATACTGGGGGAAGACACCCAGTAC.

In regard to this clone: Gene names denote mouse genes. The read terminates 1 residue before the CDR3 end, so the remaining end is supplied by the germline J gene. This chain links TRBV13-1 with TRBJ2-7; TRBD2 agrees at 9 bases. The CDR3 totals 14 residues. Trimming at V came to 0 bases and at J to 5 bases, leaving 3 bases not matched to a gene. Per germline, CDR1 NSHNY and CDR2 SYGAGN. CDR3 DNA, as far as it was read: TGTGCCAGCAGTGATGTGGGGGGGCGCGATGAACAGTAC. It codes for CASSDVGGRDEQY. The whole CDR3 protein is CASSDVGGRDEQYF.

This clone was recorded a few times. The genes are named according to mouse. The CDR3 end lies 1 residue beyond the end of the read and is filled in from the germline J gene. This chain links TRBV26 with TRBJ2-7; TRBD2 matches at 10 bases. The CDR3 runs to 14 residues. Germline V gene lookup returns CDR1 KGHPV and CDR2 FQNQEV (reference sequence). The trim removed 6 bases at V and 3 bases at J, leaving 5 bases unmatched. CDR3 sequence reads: CASSLRDWGYEQYF. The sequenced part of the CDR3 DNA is TGTGCCAGCAGCCTCCGGGACTGGGGCTATGAACAGTAC.

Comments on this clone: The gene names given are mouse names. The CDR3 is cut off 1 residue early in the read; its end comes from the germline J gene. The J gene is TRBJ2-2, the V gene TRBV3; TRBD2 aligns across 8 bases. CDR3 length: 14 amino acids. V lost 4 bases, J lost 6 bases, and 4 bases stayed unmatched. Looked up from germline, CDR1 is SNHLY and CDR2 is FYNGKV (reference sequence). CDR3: CASSWGGAAGQLYF. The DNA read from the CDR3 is TGTGCCAGCAGCTGGGGGGGCGCGGCCGGGCAGCTCTAC.

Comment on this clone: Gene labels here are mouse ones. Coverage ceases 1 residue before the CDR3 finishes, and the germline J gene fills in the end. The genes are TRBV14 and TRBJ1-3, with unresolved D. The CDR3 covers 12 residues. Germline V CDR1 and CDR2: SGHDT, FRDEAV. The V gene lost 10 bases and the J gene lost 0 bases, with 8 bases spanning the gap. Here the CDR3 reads CAPGNSGNTLYF. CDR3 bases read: TGTGCCCCCGGCAATTCTGGAAATACGCTCTAT. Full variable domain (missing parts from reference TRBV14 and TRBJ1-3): EAGVTQSPRYAVLQEGQAVSFWCDPISGHDTLYWYQQPRDQGPQLLVYFRDEAVIDNSQLPSDRFSAVRPKGTNSTLKIQSAKQGDTATYLCAPGNSGNTLYFGEGSRLIVV.

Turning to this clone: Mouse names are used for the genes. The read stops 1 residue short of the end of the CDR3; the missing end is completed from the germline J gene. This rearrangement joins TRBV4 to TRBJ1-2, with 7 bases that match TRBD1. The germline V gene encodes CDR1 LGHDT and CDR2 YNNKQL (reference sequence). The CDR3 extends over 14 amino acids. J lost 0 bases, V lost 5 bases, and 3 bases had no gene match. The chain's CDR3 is CASSPGTANSDYTF. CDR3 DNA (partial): TGTGCCAGCAGCCCCGGGACAGCAAACTCCGACTACACC.

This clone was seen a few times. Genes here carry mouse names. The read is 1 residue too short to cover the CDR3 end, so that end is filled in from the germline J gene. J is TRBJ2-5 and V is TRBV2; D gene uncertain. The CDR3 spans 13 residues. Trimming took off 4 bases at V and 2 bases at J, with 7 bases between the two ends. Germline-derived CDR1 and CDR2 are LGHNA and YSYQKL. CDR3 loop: CASSRASQDTQYF. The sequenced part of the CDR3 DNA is TGTGCCAGCAGCCGGGCATCCCAAGACACCCAGTAC.